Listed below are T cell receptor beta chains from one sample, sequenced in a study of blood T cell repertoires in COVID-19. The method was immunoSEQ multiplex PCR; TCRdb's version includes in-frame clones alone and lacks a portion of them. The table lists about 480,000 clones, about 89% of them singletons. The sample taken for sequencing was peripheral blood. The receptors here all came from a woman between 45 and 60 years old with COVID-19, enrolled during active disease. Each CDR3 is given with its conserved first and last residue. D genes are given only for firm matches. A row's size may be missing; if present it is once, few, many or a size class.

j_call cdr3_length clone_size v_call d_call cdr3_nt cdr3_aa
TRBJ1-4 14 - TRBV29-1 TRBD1 TGCAGCGTTCGCCGACAGGGCCCTAATGAAAAACTGTTTTTT CSVRRQGPNEKLFF
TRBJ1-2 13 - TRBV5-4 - TGTGCCAGCAGCTTACCCCCCGGGGATGGCTACACCTTC CASSLPPGDGYTF
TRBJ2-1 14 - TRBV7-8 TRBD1 TGTGCCAGCCAGGGGGCATGGTTTGTCAATGAGCAGTTCTTC CASQGAWFVNEQFF
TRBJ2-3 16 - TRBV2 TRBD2 TGTGCCAGCAGTGATCGGCAGCGGGGAAGCACAGATACGCAGTATTTT CASSDRQRGSTDTQYF
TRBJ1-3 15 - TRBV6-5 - TGTGCCAGCAGTTACTCGACTGGCCCTGGAAACACCATATATTTT CASSYSTGPGNTIYF
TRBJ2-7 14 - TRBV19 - TGTGCCAGTTCCTCCGGACTAAGCTCCTACGAGCAGTACTTC CASSSGLSSYEQYF
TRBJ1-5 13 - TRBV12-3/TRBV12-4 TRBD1 TGTGCCAGCAGCCGGACAGGGGTTCAGCCCCAGCATTTT CASSRTGVQPQHF
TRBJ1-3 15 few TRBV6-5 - TGTGCCAGCACTTCCCGCGGGGAAACTGGAAACACCATATATTTT CASTSRGETGNTIYF
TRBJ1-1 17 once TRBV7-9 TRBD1 TGTGCCAGCAGCATCCCTGCTGGGGACAGAAGGAACACTGAAGCTTTCTTT CASSIPAGDRRNTEAFF
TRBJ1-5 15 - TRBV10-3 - TGTGCCATCAGTGAGTCGGAGGCCCTCAATCAGCCCCAGCATTTT CAISESEALNQPQHF
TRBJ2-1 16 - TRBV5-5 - TGTGCCAGCACCGCCGGGGTTTTGACTCCCGCCAATGAGCAGTTCTTC CASTAGVLTPANEQFF
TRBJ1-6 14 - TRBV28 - TGTGCCAGCACGCAACCGGGACAATATTCACCCCTCCACTTT CASTQPGQYSPLHF
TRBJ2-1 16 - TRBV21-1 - TGTGCCAGCAGCAAAAGACAGGGGGTAACCTACAATGAGCAGTTCTTC CASSKRQGVTYNEQFF
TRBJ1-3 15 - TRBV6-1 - TGTGCCAGCAGTGAAGTACTCCTCTCTGGAAACACCATATATTTT CASSEVLLSGNTIYF
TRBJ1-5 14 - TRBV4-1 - TGCGCCAGCAGCCAGGCGGGGATCAATCAGCCCCAGCATTTT CASSQAGINQPQHF
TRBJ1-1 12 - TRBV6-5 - TGTGCCCAGCCGCAGGGGCGTACTGAAGCTTTCTTT CAQPQGRTEAFF
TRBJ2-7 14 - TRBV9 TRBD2 TGTGCCAGCAGCGTAGCGACTAGCGGGGTCGAGCAGTACTTC CASSVATSGVEQYF
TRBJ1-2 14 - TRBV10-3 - TGTGCCATCAGTGAGGGGCTCTCCCTCTATGGCTACACCTTC CAISEGLSLYGYTF
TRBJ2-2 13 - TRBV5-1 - TGCGCCAGCAGAAGGCAGGGGACCGGGGAGCTGTTTTTT CASRRQGTGELFF
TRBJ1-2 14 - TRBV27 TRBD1 TGTGCCAGCAGTTTCGGACAGGGCGGCTATGGCTACACCTTC CASSFGQGGYGYTF
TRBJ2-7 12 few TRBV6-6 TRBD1 TGTGCCAGCAGAAGAACAGGGGACGAGCAGTACTTC CASRRTGDEQYF
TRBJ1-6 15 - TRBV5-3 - TGTGCCAGAAGGGTGAGAGGTGACTATAATTCACCCCTCCACTTT CARRVRGDYNSPLHF
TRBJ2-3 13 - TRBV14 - TGTGCCAGCAGCCAAGATGCCGCGGATACGCAGTATTTT CASSQDAADTQYF